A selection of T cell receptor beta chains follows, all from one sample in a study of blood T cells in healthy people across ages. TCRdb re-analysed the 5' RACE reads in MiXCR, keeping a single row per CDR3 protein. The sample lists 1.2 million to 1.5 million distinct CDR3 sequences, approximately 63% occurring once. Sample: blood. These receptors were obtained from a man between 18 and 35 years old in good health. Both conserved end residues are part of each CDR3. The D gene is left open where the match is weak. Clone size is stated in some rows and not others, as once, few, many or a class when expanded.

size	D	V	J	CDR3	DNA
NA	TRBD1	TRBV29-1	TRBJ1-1	CSATTGAGTEAFF	TGCAGCGCCACCACAGGGGCGGGCACTGAAGCTTTCTTT
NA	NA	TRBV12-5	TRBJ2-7	CASGGGTLSYEQYF	TGTGCTAGTGGTGGCGGGACACTCTCCTACGAGCAGTACTTC
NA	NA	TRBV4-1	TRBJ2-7	CASSQRAGTSDEQYF	TGCGCCAGCAGCCAAAGGGCCGGGACTTCGGACGAGCAGTACTTC
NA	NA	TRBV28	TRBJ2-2	CASSLYMWSGELFF	TGTGCCAGCAGTTTATATATGTGGTCCGGGGAGCTGTTTTTT
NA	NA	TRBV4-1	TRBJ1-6	CASSQETSNSPLHF	TGCGCCAGCAGCCAAGAAACAAGCAATTCACCCCTCCACTTT
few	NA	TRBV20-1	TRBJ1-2	CSARASGSKDGYTF	TGCAGTGCTAGAGCCTCGGGTTCCAAGGACGGCTACACCTTC
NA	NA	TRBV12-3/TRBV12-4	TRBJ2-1	CAIGRGYNEQFF	TGTGCCATCGGGAGAGGCTACAATGAGCAGTTCTTC
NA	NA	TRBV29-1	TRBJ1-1	CSVDAGGAGTEAFF	TGCAGCGTTGATGCTGGGGGAGCGGGGACTGAAGCTTTCTTT
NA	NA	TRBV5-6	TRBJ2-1	CASSWIEGPSNNEQFF	TGTGCCAGCAGCTGGATAGAGGGGCCGTCCAACAATGAGCAGTTCTTC
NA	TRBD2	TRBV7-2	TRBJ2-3	CASSPSGLAEKSTDTQYF	TGTGCCAGCAGCCCCTCCGGGCTAGCGGAAAAGTCCACAGATACGCAGTATTTT
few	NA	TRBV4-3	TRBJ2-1	CASSQDPEGMNEQFF	TGCGCCAGCAGCCAAGATCCGGAGGGAATGAATGAGCAGTTCTTC
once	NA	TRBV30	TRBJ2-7	CAWSAGTTYEQYF	TGTGCCTGGAGCGCCGGGACCACCTACGAGCAGTACTTC
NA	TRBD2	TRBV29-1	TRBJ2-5	CSGRGLAGEGETQYF	TGCAGCGGCCGAGGACTAGCGGGAGAGGGAGAGACCCAGTACTTC
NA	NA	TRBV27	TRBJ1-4	CASRGGWGEKLFF	TGTGCCAGCAGGGGGGGGTGGGGTGAAAAACTGTTTTTT
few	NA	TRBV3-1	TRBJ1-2	CASSPDRTNYGYTF	TGTGCCAGCTCACCCGACAGGACTAACTATGGCTACACCTTC
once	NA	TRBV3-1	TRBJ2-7	CASSQEPLPGTYEQYF	TGTGCCAGCAGCCAAGAGCCACTCCCAGGGACCTACGAGCAGTACTTC
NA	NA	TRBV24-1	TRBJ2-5	CATSASLGSGLNEQYF	TGTGCCACCAGTGCCTCGCTTGGGTCTGGGCTCAATGAGCAGTACTTC
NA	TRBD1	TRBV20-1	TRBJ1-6	CSASLTGGSSPLHF	TGCAGTGCTAGCCTTACAGGGGGTAGTTCACCCCTCCACTTT
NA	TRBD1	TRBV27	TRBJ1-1	CASSRGQGVNTEAFF	TGTGCCAGCAGTCGGGGACAGGGGGTGAACACTGAAGCTTTCTTT
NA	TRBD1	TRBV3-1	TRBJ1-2	CASSHEDRNYGYTF	TGTGCCAGCAGCCACGAGGACAGGAACTATGGCTACACCTTC
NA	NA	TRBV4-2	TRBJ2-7	CASSSAGLTSYEQYF	TGTGCCAGCAGCTCGGCGGGACTTACGTCCTACGAGCAGTACTTC
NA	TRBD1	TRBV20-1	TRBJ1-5	CSAKNTGVGDQPQHF	TGCAGTGCTAAAAACACAGGGGTGGGGGATCAGCCCCAGCATTTT
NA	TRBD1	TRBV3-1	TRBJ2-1	CASSPRIGTGGNEQFF	TGTGCCAGCAGCCCCCGGATTGGGACAGGGGGGAATGAGCAGTTCTTC
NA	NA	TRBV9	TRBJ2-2	CASSVGQGGYTGELFF	TGTGCCAGCAGCGTAGGACAGGGAGGGTACACCGGGGAGCTGTTTTTT
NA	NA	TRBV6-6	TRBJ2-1	CASSYSRETGYNEQFF	TGTGCCAGCAGTTACTCGAGGGAGACTGGGTACAATGAGCAGTTCTTC
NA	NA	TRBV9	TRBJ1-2	CASSVGGEDGYTF	TGTGCCAGCAGCGTAGGAGGAGAGGATGGCTACACCTTC
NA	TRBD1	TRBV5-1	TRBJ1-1	CASSLFRDRVDHTEAFF	TGCGCCAGCAGCTTGTTCCGGGACAGGGTTGATCACACTGAAGCTTTCTTT
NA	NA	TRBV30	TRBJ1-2	CAWSVQGDGYTF	TGTGCCTGGAGTGTACAGGGCGATGGCTACACCTTC
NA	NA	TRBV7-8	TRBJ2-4	CASSLASAVGYIQYF	TGTGCCAGCAGCTTAGCGAGCGCAGTTGGGTACATTCAGTACTTC
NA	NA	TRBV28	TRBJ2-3	CASKGDSYKGDTQYF	TGTGCCAGCAAGGGGGACTCGTATAAAGGAGATACGCAGTATTTT
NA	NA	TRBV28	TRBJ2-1	CASSSVGGRYHEQFF	TGTGCCAGCAGCTCCGTGGGGGGGCGTTACCATGAGCAGTTCTTC
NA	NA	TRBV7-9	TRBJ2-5	CASSSPGEGTQYF	TGTGCCAGCAGCTCTCCAGGGGAAGGGACCCAGTACTTC
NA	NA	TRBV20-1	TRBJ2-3	CSARGEVGLMDTQYF	TGCAGTGCTAGAGGAGAGGTGGGGTTGATGGATACGCAGTATTTT
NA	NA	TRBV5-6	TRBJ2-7	CASSFWEAEQYF	TGTGCCAGCAGCTTTTGGGAAGCCGAGCAGTACTTC
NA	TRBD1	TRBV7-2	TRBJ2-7	CASQQGSLIEQYF	TGTGCCAGCCAACAGGGGTCTCTGATCGAGCAGTACTTC
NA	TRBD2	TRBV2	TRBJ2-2	CASNLAGSTGELFF	TGTGCCAGCAACTTAGCGGGGTCCACCGGGGAGCTGTTTTTT
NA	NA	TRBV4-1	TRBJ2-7	CASSQRDSGSYEQYF	TGCGCCAGCAGCCAAAGAGACAGCGGGTCCTACGAGCAGTACTTC
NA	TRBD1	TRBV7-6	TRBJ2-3	CASSLVRTGDTDTQYF	TGTGCCAGCAGCTTAGTTCGTACAGGGGACACAGATACGCAGTATTTT
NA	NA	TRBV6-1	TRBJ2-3	CASSEIRGSDTQYF	TGTGCCAGCAGTGAAATTCGGGGCAGCGATACGCAGTATTTT
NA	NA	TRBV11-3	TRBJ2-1	CASSSQGRYNEQFF	TGTGCCAGCAGCTCTCAGGGCAGATACAATGAGCAGTTCTTC
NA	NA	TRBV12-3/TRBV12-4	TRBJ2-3	CASKVGADAQYF	TGTGCCAGCAAAGTGGGCGCCGATGCGCAGTATTTT
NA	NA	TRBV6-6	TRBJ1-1	CASSYSSDAGNTEAFF	TGTGCCAGCAGTTACTCGAGCGACGCGGGGAACACTGAAGCTTTCTTT
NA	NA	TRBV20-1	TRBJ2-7	CSASNRGAPYNEQYF	TGCAGTGCTAGTAATCGGGGAGCGCCCTACAATGAGCAGTACTTC
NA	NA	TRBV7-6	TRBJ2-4	CASSTSIGAKSLRGQYF	TGTGCCAGCAGCACATCCATAGGGGCTAAGTCACTTCGGGGGCAGTACTTC
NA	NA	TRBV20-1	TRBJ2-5	CSARALLTGLRGETQYF	TGCAGTGCTAGGGCGTTGTTGACGGGACTTCGTGGGGAGACCCAGTACTTC
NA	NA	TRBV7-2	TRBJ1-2	CASSLGAREANYGYTF	TGTGCCAGCAGCTTAGGGGCGAGGGAAGCTAACTATGGCTACACCTTC
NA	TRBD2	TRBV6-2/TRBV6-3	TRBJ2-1	CASSTWTSGVYNEQFF	TGTGCCAGCAGCACCTGGACTAGCGGGGTGTACAATGAGCAGTTCTTC
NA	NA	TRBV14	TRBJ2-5	CASSQGTARKETQYF	TGTGCCAGCAGCCAAGGGACTGCGCGGAAGGAGACCCAGTACTTC
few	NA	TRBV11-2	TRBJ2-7	CASSSSANYEQYF	TGTGCCAGCAGCTCGTCCGCAAACTACGAGCAGTACTTC
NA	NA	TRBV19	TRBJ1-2	CASSGTDTGLRGYTF	TGTGCCAGTAGTGGAACCGACACAGGGTTACGAGGCTACACCTTC
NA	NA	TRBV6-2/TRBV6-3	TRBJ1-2	CASQTGLQGTYGYTF	TGTGCCAGCCAGACTGGGCTCCAAGGGACCTATGGCTACACCTTC
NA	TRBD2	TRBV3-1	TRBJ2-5	CASSRLTTGGARETQYF	TGTGCCAGCAGCCGCCTAACCACCGGGGGGGCTAGGGAGACCCAGTACTTC
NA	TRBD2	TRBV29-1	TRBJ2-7	CSVEDLISGNYEQYF	TGCAGCGTTGAAGATCTTATTAGCGGGAACTACGAGCAGTACTTC
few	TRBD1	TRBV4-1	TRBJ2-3	CAGSPGGGTDTQYF	TGCGCCGGAAGTCCAGGGGGAGGCACAGATACGCAGTATTTT
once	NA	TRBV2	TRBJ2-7	CASSEFGTSTYEQYF	TGTGCCAGCAGTGAGTTTGGGACCTCAACCTACGAGCAGTACTTC
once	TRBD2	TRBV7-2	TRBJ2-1	CASSLLGREASIQRFF	TGTGCCAGCAGCTTGTTGGGGCGGGAGGCCTCAATTCAACGGTTCTTC
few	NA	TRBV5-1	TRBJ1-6	CASSTTAGTIGSPLHF	TGCGCCAGCAGCACGACTGCCGGGACCATAGGGTCACCCCTCCACTTT